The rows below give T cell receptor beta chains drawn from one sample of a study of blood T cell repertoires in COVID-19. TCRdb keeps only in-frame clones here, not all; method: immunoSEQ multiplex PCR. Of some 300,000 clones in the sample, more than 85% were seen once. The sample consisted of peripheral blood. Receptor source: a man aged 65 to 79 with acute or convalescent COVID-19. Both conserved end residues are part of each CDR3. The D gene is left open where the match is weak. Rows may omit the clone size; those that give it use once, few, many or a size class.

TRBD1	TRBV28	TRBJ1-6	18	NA	TGTGCCAGCAGTTCGGGACAGGGGGGAAGCTCCTATAATTCACCCCTCCACTTT	CASSSGQGGSSYNSPLHF
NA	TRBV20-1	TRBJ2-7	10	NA	TGCAGTGCCGGGGAGGTGGAGCAGTACTTC	CSAGEVEQYF
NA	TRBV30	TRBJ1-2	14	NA	TGTGCCTGGAGCTTCGGGGTATACGACTATGGCTACACCTTC	CAWSFGVYDYGYTF
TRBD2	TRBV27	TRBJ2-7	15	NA	TGTGCCAGCAGGAAGGAACTAGCGGGTATCTACGAGCAGTACTTC	CASRKELAGIYEQYF
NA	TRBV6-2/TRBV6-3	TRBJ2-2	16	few	TGTGCCAGCAGTCCCGGGACTGGATTTTACACCGGGGAGCTGTTTTTT	CASSPGTGFYTGELFF
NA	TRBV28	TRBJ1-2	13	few	TGTGCCAGCAGGGACAACTCTAACTATGGCTACACCTTC	CASRDNSNYGYTF
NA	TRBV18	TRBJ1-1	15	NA	TGTGCCAGCTCCCCCGCGGGGGAGGCGATCACTGAAGCTTTCTTT	CASSPAGEAITEAFF
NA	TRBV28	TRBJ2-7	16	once	TGTGCCAGCAGCCCCCTAGGACAGCGGGGATCCTACGAGCAGTACTTC	CASSPLGQRGSYEQYF
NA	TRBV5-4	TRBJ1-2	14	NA	TGTGCCAGCAGCTCGGACCCGCAGGGGTATGGCTACACCTTC	CASSSDPQGYGYTF
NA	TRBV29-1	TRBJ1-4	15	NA	TGCAGCGTTGAAGACACACCCTCCAGAGGAGGAAAACTGTTTTTT	CSVEDTPSRGGKLFF
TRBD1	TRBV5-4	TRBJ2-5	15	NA	TGTGCCAGCAGCTGGAGCCGACAGGGTTTAGAGACCCAGTACTTC	CASSWSRQGLETQYF
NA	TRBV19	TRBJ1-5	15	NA	TGTGCCAGTAGTATGGGCTTGGGCAACAATCAGCCCCAGCATTTT	CASSMGLGNNQPQHF
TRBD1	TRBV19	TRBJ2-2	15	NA	TGTGCCAGTCTTCGGGGACAGGGGTGGACCGGGGAGCTGTTTTTT	CASLRGQGWTGELFF
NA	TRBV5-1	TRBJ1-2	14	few	TGCGCCAGCAGCCCCGGGACACCCGGCTATGGCTACACCTTC	CASSPGTPGYGYTF
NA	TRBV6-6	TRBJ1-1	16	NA	TGTGCCAGCATCCAACAACTACAGGGTGTGAACACTGAAGCTTTCTTT	CASIQQLQGVNTEAFF
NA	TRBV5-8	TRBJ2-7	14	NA	TGTGCCAGCAGCCTGACAGGAATGGGCTACGAGCAGTACTTC	CASSLTGMGYEQYF
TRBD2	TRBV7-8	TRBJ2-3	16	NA	TGTGCCAGCAGCTTAATTGCGGGGGGGCCAGGAGATACGCAGTATTTT	CASSLIAGGPGDTQYF
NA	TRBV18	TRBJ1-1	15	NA	TGTGCCAGCTCACCAGGAGAGGGAGGTCTCACTGAAGCTTTCTTT	CASSPGEGGLTEAFF
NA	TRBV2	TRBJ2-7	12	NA	TGTGCCAGCAGGGAGCGTTCCTACGAGCAGTACTTC	CASRERSYEQYF
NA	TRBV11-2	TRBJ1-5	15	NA	TGTGCCAGCAGCTTAGATCGGGGAGTCGGACAGCCCCAGCATTTT	CASSLDRGVGQPQHF
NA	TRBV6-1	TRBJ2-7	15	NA	TGTGCCAGCAGGTCAGGGGAGGGGGGTTCCTACGAGCAGTACTTC	CASRSGEGGSYEQYF
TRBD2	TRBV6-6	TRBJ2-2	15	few	TGTGCCAGCAGTCGACTAGCACAGAACACCGGGGAGCTGTTTTTT	CASSRLAQNTGELFF
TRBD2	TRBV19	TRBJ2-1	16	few	TGTGCCAGTAGCGAATCTCCACTAGCGGGTTACAATGAGCAGTTCTTC	CASSESPLAGYNEQFF
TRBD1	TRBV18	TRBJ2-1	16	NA	TGTGCCAGCTCACCCCTTGACAGGGGGTACTACAATGAGCAGTTCTTC	CASSPLDRGYYNEQFF
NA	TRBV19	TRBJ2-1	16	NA	TGTGCCAGTAGTTTGGAGGGCAACTCTGGGTGGAATGAGCAGTTCTTC	CASSLEGNSGWNEQFF
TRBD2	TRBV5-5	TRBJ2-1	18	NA	TGTGCCAGCAGCTTGGCCGCTCTAGCGGGGGACCCATACAATGAGCAGTTCTTC	CASSLAALAGDPYNEQFF
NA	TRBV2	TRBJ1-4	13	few	TGTGCCAGCACCTACTTGAGGGGGGAAAAACTGTTTTTT	CASTYLRGEKLFF